A single sample gave rise to the 18 T cell receptor beta chains below, sequenced in a study of blood T cell repertoires in COVID-19. The method was immunoSEQ multiplex PCR; TCRdb's version includes in-frame clones alone and lacks a portion of them. The sample includes some 110,000 clones, about 86% of them seen just once. Sequenced: peripheral blood. These receptor sequences come from a man older than 75 with acute or convalescent COVID-19.

The chain joins TRBV6-5 to TRBJ2-7, with 12 bases that match TRBD1. The CDR3 consists of 15 residues. Trimming cost V 6 bases and J 4 bases; bases outside gene matches: 7. Germline-derived CDR1 and CDR2 are MNHEY and SVGAGI. CDR3 sequence: CASSQGQGARYEQYF. In nucleotides, the CDR3 is TGTGCCAGCAGCCAGGGACAGGGGGCAAGGTACGAGCAGTACTTC.

The chain has TRBV24-1 and TRBJ2-1; TRBD1 is a possible D gene (7 bases). Germline V lookup: CDR1 KGHDR, CDR2 SFDVKD. The CDR3 sequence is 18 residues long. Trimming left V 4 bases short and J 3 bases short, with 21 bases between. The CDR3 is CATSDPGVRDSNYNEQFF. The CDR3 coding sequence is TGTGCCACCAGTGACCCAGGTGTGCGGGACAGCAACTACAATGAGCAGTTCTTC.

The CDR3 DNA reads TGTGCCAGCAGTTTAGGCAGGGGGAGGGAAAAACTGTTTTTT. Translating gives CASSLGRGREKLFF. The V call is TRBV28, the J call TRBJ1-4; 7 bases agree with TRBD1. V shed 2 bases, J shed 8 bases, and the junction held 5 bases outside the gene matches. CDR1 and CDR2 (germline): MDHEN, SYDVKM. The CDR3 has 14 residues.

The rearrangement joins TRBV9 to TRBJ2-5, with D possibly being TRBD2 (5 bases). Trimming pared 0 bases from V and 4 bases from J, leaving 13 bases between. The length of the CDR3 is 15 residues. Germline CDR1 and CDR2: SGDLS and YYNGEE. The DNA for the CDR3 is TGTGCCAGCAGCGTAGATCCGGGGAAACGAGAGACCCAGTACTTC. The encoded protein is CASSVDPGKRETQYF.

The chain combines TRBV6-2 or TRBV6-3 with TRBJ2-7, with TRBD1 as a possible D gene (5 bases). The germline V gene encodes CDR1 MNHEY and CDR2 SVGEGT. V lost 2 bases and J lost 0, with 8 bases in between. The CDR3 sequence is 14 residues long. This CDR3 reads CASSYSQGSYEQYF. CDR3 nucleotide sequence: TGTGCCAGCAGTTACAGTCAGGGCTCCTACGAGCAGTACTTC.

V and J are TRBV6-4 and TRBJ2-1; D may be TRBD2 (6 bases). CDR1 and CDR2 from the germline V gene are MRHNA and SNTAGT. Deletions cut 3 bases from V and 5 bases from J, with 11 bases between. The CDR3 totals 14 residues. The CDR3 nucleotides are TGTGCCAGCAGTGAGATGGGACTCAACAATGAGCAGTTCTTC. Its protein is CASSEMGLNNEQFF.

This clone occurred many times. The chain links TRBV19 to TRBJ1-5, with 12 bases that match TRBD1. The V segment lost 1 base and the J segment 4 bases; nucleotides outside the gene matches: 11. CDR3 length: 19 amino acids. Germline V CDR1 and CDR2: LNHDA, SQIVND (reference sequence). The CDR3 protein is CASSIGWGGTGGPNQPQHF. The DNA of the CDR3 is TGTGCCAGTAGTATAGGATGGGGAGGGACAGGGGGCCCTAATCAGCCCCAGCATTTT.

This chain joins TRBV27 and TRBJ2-1; 11 nucleotides line up with TRBD2. This CDR3 has 13 amino acids. Trimming at V came to 7 bases and at J to 7 bases, leaving 3 bases not matched to a gene. Germline assignment: CDR1 MNHEY and CDR2 SMNVEV (reference sequence). As DNA, the CDR3 is TGTGCCAGCAATAGCGGGAGGGTAAATGAGCAGTTCTTC. Its protein is CASNSGRVNEQFF.

The chain joins TRBV29-1 to TRBJ1-5; 7 nucleotides line up with TRBD1. From germline, CDR1 is SQVTM and CDR2 ANQGSEA. The CDR3 spans 12 residues. V dropped 4 bases and J dropped 5; count of bases not matched to a gene: 2. CDR3 nucleotide sequence: TGCAGCGTTGGACAGGGCGATCAGCCCCAGCATTTT. This sequence encodes CSVGQGDQPQHF. The entire variable domain, with the rest obtained from reference TRBV29-1 and TRBJ1-5, is as follows: SAVISQKPSRDICQRGTSLTIQCQVDSQVTMMFWYRQQPGQSLTLIATANQGSEATYESGFVIDKFPISRPNLTFSTLTVSNMSPEDSSIYLCSVGQGDQPQHFGDGTRLSIL.

The chain's CDR3 is CASSPTPGGLGQETQYF. DNA of the CDR3: TGTGCCAGCAGCCCCACCCCAGGGGGGTTGGGGCAAGAGACCCAGTACTTC. The chain links TRBV7-6 to TRBJ2-5, with D possibly matching TRBD1 (7 bases). Trimming took 5 bases from V and 2 from J, leaving 21 bases between them. Germline CDR1 and CDR2: SGHVS and FNYEAQ. CDR3 length equals 17 residues.

V and J are TRBV3-1 (or the pseudogene TRBV3-2) and TRBJ1-5; 7 nucleotides match TRBD1. This CDR3 is built from 16 residues. After removal of 0 bases from V and 4 bases from J, the junction contained 6 bases not matched to a gene. The germline CDR1 and CDR2 sequences are LGHDT and YNNKEL (reference sequence). CDR3 in DNA: TGTGCCAGCAGCCAAGATTTGTCGGGACAGAATCAGCCCCAGCATTTT. Its translation: CASSQDLSGQNQPQHF.

J is TRBJ2-2 and V is TRBV6-5, with D maybe TRBD1 (5 bases). Germline V gene sequence: CDR1 MNHEY, CDR2 SVGAGI. The ends were cut back, 2 bases at V and 4 bases at J, with 8 bases in the middle. The CDR3 covers 14 residues. The CDR3 here is CASSYGAGTGELFF. CDR3 bases: TGTGCCAGCAGTTACGGGGCTGGCACCGGGGAGCTGTTTTTT.

CDR3 sequence reads: CASSRQTGSAGYEQYF. CDR3 bases: TGTGCCAGCAGCAGGCAGACAGGGTCGGCCGGCTACGAGCAGTACTTC. The gene calls are TRBV9 and TRBJ2-7, with TRBD1 matching over 7 bases. Germline CDR1 SGDLS, CDR2 YYNGEE. Trimming took 4 bases from V and 3 from J; bases not matched to a gene: 13. The CDR3 runs 16 residues.

A remark on this clone: One end of the junction does not line up with germline, which may come from a read error. V is TRBV12-3 or TRBV12-4 and J is TRBJ2-7, with D possibly being TRBD1 (6 bases). CDR3 size: 12 residues. The CDR3 region has the DNA TGTGCCAGCAGGTTAGAAGGGGGTGAGCAGTACTTC. Its translation is CASRLEGGEQYF.

This chain links TRBV18 with TRBJ1-4; D uncertain. V lost 3 bases to trimming and J lost 0 bases, with 5 bases between them. From germline, CDR1 is KGHSH and CDR2 LQKENI. This CDR3 contains 14 residues. For the CDR3, the DNA is TGTGCCAGCTCACCGCAGGCAACTAATGAAAAACTGTTTTTT. Translated: CASSPQATNEKLFF.

V and J are TRBV25-1 and TRBJ2-6; D is possibly TRBD1 (6 bases). The CDR3 has 13 amino acids. V lost 4 bases and J lost 12, with 13 bases in between. Germline values: CDR1 MGHDK, CDR2 SYGVNS. CDR3 region: CASSVQGSVVLTF. DNA for the CDR3: TGTGCCAGCAGTGTGCAGGGGAGCGTCGTCCTGACTTTC.

This chain connects TRBV30 to TRBJ2-1; D is perhaps TRBD1 (6 bases). Germline lookup yields CDR1 GTSNPN and CDR2 SVGIG (reference sequence). Trimming removed 2 bases at V and 1 base at J, with 15 bases between. The CDR3 has 16 amino acids. The CDR3 coding sequence is TGTGCCTGGAGTCGGCCAGGGGCTGATTCCTACAATGAGCAGTTCTTC. It specifies CAWSRPGADSYNEQFF.

The rearrangement links TRBV7-2 to TRBJ2-1; 8 nucleotides match TRBD2. The V gene's germline CDR1 is SGHTA and CDR2 FQGNSA. The V segment lost 6 bases and the J segment 10 bases; nucleotides outside the gene matches: 11. The CDR3 is 14 amino acids. CDR3 sequence (DNA): TGTGCCAGCAGGGCCGAAAGCGGGAGAGGGGAGCAGTTCTTC. Translated, it gives CASRAESGRGEQFF.